This entry concerns a single T cell receptor beta chain. What it binds is not known. The record originates from a study of cytomegalovirus exposure and HLA in healthy donors. Study-wide points: Later analysis found that TCR beta chains associated with HLA were more clonally expanded than other, equally common chains. High specificity and sensitivity for cytomegalovirus status were reported for the classifier.

This CDR3 comprises 14 residues. V lost 8 bases and J 2 bases, leaving 14 bases between the germline ends. CDR1 is SGHRS and CDR2 is YFSETQ in the germline V gene. The PCR employed 60 Vbeta primers together with 13 Jbeta primers. Profiling relied on immunoSEQ multiplex PCR, and the TCRdb table lists in-frame clones only, not all of them. The profile shows about 200,000 clones, less than 90% of them singletons. Input material: PBMCs. The chain carries TRBV5-1 and TRBJ2-1; D may be TRBD1 (6 bases). The clonotype originates from a woman in her 30s in good health and CMV-seronegative. The CDR3 loop reads CASLATGTYNEQFF. The CDR3 coding sequence is TGCGCCAGTCTTGCCACAGGGACCTACAATGAGCAGTTCTTC.